This paragraph covers one TCR beta chain sequence. Its antigen is still unknown. The CDR3 runs 17 residues. Germline V lookup: CDR1 MNHNS, CDR2 SASEGT. V lost 0 bases and J lost 0, with 11 bases in between. The data derive from a study of CD8 T cells in ankylosing spondylitis. With molecular barcodes, quantitative 5'-RACE was used to make the TCR beta libraries. TCRdb re-derived calls from the 5' RACE reads in MiXCR, one entry per CDR3 protein. The sample yields under 950,000 distinct CDR3 sequences, around a fifth seen once. Study results and caveats: The clones that were linked to disease were reported to be significantly enriched in matched synovial fluid samples from ankylosing spondylitis patients. Characteristic, it appeared, of ankylosing spondylitis blood was a TCR beta motif of roughly eight highly homologous variants.

The chain combines TRBV6-1 with TRBJ2-2, with D uncertain. The clonotype comes from a male donor with ankylosing spondylitis. Sequencing was carried out using blood, either unsorted or a sorted T cell fraction (not recorded which). CDR3 protein: CASSEAPTTANTGELFF. The CDR3 coding sequence is TGTGCCAGCAGTGAAGCGCCTACGACCGCGAACACCGGGGAGCTGTTTTTT.